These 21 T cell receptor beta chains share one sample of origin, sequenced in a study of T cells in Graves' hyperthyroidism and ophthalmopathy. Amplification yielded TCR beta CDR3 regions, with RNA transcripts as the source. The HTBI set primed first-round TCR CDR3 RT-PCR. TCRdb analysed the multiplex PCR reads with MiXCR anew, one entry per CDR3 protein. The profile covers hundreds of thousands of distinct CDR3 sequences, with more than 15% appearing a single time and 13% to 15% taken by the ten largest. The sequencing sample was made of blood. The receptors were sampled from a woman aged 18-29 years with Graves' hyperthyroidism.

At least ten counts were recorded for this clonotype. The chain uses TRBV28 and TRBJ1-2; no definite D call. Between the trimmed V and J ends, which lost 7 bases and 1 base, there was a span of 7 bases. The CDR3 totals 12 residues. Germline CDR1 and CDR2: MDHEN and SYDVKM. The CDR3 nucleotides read TGTGCCAGCAACGAGGGTAACTATGGCTACACCTTC. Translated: CASNEGNYGYTF.

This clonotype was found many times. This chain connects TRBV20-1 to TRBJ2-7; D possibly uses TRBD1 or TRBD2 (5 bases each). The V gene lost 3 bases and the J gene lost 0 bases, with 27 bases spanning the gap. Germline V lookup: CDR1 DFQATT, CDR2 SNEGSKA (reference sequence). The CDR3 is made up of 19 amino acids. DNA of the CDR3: TGCAGTGCTAGCGCTACGGGACGGCGGACGGTAGGAAGCTCCTACGAGCAGTACTTC. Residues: CSASATGRRTVGSSYEQYF.

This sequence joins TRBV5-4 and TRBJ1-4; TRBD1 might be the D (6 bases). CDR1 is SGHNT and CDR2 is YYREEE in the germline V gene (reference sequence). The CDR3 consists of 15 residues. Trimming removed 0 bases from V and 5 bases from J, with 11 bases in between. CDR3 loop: CASSLDTGMNEKLFF. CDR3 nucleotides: TGTGCCAGCAGCTTGGACACAGGGATGAATGAAAAACTGTTTTTT.

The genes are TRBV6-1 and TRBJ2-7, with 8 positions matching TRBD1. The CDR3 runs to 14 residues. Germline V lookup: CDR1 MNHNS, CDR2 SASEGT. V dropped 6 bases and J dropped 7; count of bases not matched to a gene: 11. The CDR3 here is CASSNIRGQAEQYF. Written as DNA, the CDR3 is TGTGCCAGCAGCAACATCCGGGGACAGGCTGAGCAGTACTTC.

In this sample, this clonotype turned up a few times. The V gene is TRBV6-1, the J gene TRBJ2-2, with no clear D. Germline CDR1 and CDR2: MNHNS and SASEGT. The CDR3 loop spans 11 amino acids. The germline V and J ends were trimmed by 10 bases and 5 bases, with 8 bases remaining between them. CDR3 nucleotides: TGTGCCACCAAAAGAACCGGGGAGCTGTTTTTT. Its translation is CATKRTGELFF.

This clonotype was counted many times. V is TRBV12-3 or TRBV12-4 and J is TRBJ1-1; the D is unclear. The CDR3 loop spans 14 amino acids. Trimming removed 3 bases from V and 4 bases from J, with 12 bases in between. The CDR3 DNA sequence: TGTGCCAGCAGTTTCGTCAGTACCCTCACTGAAGCTTTCTTT. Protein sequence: CASSFVSTLTEAFF.

For the CDR3, the DNA is TGTGCCAGCAGTGATTTTTTTCCGAATGAGCAGTTCTTC. This translates into CASSDFFPNEQFF. V gene TRBV2 combines with J gene TRBJ2-1; D unclear. This CDR3 region has 13 residues. CDR1 and CDR2 from the germline V gene are SNHLY and FYNNEI. V was trimmed by 3 bases and J by 7 bases, leaving 10 bases between them.

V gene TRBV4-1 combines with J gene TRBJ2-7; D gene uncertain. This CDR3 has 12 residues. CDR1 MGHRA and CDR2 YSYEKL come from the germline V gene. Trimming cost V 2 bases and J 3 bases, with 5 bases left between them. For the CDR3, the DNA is TGCGCCAGCAGCCAAAACGACTACGAGCAGTACTTC. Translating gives CASSQNDYEQYF.

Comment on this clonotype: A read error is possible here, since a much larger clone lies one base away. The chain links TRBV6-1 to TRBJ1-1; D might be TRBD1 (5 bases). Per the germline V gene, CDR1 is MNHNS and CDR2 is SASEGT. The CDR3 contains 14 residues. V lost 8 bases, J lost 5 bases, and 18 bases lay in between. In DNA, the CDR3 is TGTGCCAGCGGTCTCAACGGACAAATGACTGAAGCTTTCTTT. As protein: CASGLNGQMTEAFF.

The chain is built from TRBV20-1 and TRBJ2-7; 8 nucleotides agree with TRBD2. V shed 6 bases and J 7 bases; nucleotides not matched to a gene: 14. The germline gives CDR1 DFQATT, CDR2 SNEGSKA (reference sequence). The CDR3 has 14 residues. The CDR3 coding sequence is TGCAGTGCCACAGACAGCGGGGGCCACCCGGAGCAGTACTTC. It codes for CSATDSGGHPEQYF.

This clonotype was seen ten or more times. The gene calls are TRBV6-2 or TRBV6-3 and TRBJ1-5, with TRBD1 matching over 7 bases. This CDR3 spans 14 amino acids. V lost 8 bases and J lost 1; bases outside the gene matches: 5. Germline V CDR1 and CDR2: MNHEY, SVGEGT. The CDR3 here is CASGSGGSNQPQHF. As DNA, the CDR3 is TGTGCCAGCGGATCAGGGGGGAGCAATCAGCCCCAGCATTTT.

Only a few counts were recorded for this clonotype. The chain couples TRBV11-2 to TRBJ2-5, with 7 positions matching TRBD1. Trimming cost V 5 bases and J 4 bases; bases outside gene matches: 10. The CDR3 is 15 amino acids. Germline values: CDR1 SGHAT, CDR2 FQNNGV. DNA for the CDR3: TGTGCCAGCAGCCACGGGACAGTACCTTTAGAGACCCAGTACTTC. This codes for CASSHGTVPLETQYF. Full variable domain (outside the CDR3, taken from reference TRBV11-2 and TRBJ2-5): EAGVAQSPRYKIIEKRQSVAFWCNPISGHATLYWYQQILGQGPKLLIQFQNNGVVDDSQLPKDRFSAERLKGVDSTLKIQPAKLEDSAVYLCASSHGTVPLETQYFGPGTRLLVL.

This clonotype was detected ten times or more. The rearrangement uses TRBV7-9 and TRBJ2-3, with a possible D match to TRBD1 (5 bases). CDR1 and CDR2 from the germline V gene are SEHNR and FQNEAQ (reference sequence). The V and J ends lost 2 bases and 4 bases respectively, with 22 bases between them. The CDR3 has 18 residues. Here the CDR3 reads CASSLLRRTYEQADTQYF. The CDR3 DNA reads TGTGCCAGCAGCTTACTCCGCCGGACATACGAACAAGCAGATACGCAGTATTTT.

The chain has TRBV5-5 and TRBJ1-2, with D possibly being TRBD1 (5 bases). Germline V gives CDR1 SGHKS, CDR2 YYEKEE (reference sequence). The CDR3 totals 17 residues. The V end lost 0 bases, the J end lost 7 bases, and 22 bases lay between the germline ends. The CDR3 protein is CASSLEGPTGGYSGYTF. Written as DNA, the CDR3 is TGTGCCAGCAGCTTGGAGGGACCGACCGGTGGGTATTCTGGCTACACCTTC.

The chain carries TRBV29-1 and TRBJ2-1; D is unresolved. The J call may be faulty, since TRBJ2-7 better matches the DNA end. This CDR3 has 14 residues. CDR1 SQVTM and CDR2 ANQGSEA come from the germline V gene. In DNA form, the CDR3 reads TGCAGCGTTGAAGAGTGGAGCTCCTACAATGAGCAGTACTTC. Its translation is CSVEEWSSYNEQYF.

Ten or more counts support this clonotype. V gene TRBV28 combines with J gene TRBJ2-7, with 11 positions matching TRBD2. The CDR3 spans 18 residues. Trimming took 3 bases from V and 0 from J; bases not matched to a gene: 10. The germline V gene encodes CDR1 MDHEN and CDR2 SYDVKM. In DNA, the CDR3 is TGTGCCAGCAGTTTCTCCGGGACTAGCGGAATAAGCTCCTACGAGCAGTACTTC. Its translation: CASSFSGTSGISSYEQYF. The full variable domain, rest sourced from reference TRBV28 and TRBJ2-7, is DVKVTQSSRYLVKRTGEKVFLECVQDMDHENMFWYRQDPGLGLRLIYFSYDVKMKEKGDIPEGYSVSREKKERFSLILESASTNQTSMYLCASSFSGTSGISSYEQYFGPGTRLTVT.

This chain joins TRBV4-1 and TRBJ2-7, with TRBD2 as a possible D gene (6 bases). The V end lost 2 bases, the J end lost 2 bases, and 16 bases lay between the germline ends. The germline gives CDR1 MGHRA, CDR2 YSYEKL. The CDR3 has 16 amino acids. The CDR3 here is CASSQTGAMSAYEQYF. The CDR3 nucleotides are TGCGCCAGCAGCCAAACGGGAGCCATGAGCGCCTACGAGCAGTACTTC.

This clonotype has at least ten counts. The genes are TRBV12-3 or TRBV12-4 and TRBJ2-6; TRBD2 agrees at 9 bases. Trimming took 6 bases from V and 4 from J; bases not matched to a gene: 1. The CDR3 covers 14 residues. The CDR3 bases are TGTGCCAGCAGGCTAGCGGGAGGGGCCAACGTCCTGACTTTC. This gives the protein CASRLAGGANVLTF.

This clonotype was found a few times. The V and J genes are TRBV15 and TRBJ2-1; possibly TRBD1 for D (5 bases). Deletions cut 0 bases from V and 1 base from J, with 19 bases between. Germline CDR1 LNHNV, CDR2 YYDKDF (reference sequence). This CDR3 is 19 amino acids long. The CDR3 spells CATSRDRSRAQGSYNEQFF. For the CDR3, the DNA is TGTGCCACCAGCAGAGATCGCTCGAGAGCTCAGGGTTCCTACAATGAGCAGTTCTTC.

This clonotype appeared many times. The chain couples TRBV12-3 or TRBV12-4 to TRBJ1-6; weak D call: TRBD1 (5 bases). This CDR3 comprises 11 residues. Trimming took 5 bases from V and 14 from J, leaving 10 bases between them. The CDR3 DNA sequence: TGTGCCAGCAGTCTCGGGGGGGCCCTCCACTTT. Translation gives CASSLGGALHF.

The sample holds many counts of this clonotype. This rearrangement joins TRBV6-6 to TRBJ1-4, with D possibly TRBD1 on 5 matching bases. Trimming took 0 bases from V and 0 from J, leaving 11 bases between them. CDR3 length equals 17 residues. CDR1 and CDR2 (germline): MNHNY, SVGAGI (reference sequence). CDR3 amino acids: CASSYSIPGATNEKLFF. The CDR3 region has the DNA TGTGCCAGCAGTTACTCGATTCCGGGGGCAACTAATGAAAAACTGTTTTTT.